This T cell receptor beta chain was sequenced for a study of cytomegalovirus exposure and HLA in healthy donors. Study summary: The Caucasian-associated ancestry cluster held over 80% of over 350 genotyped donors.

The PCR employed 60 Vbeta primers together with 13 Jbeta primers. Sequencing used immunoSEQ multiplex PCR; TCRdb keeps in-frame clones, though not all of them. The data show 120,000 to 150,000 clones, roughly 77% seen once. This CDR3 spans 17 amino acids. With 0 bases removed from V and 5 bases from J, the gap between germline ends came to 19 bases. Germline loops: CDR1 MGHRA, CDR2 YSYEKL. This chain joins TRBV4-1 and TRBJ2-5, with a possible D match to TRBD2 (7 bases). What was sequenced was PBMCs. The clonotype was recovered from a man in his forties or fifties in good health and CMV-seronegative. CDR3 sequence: CASSQEIPHGGRETQYF. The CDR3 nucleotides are TGCGCCAGCAGCCAAGAGATCCCACACGGGGGGCGTGAGACCCAGTACTTC.